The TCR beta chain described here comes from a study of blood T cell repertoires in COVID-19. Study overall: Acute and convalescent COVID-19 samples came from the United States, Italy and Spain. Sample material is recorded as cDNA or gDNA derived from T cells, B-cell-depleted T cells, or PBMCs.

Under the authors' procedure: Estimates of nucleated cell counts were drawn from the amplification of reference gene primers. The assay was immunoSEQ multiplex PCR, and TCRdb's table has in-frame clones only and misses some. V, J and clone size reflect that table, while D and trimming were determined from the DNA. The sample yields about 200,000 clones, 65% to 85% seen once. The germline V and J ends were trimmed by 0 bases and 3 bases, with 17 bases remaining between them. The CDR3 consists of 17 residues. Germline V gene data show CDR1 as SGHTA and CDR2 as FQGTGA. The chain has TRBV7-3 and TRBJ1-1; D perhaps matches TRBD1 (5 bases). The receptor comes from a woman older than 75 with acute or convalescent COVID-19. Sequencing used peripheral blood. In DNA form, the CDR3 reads TGTGCCAGCAGCTTAACGGATAGAGGTGGAGGGGACACTGAAGCTTTCTTT. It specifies CASSLTDRGGGDTEAFF.